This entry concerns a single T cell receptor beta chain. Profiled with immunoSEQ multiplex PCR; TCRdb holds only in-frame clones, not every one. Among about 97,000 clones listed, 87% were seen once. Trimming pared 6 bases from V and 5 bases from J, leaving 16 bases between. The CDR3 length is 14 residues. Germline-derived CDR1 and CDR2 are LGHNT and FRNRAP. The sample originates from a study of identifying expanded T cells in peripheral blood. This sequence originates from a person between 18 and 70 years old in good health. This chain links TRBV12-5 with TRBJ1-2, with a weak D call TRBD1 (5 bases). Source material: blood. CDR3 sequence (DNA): TGTGCTAGTGGGACCGGGACGGAAACTTATGGCTACACCTTC. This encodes CASGTGTETYGYTF.